This TCR beta chain emerged from a study of cytomegalovirus exposure and HLA in healthy donors. A note on this clone: Its antigen remains unknown.

Healthy bone marrow donors made up the donors. With 4 bases clipped from V and 5 bases from J, the junction kept 6 bases outside the gene matches. CDR3 length: 14 residues. Looked up from germline, CDR1 is SEHNR and CDR2 is FQNEAQ (reference sequence). PCR used 60 Vbeta primers and 13 Jbeta primers. Produced via immunoSEQ multiplex PCR; TCRdb's table is partial and in-frame only. The sample has 65,000 or so clones, less than 70% seen once. Findings and limits, study-wide: TCR beta chains associated with HLA were, in a later analysis, more clonally expanded than equally common others. Earlier findings revealed that most TCR beta V segments proved productive either about 87% or about 30% of the time.

The rearrangement uses TRBV7-9 and TRBJ2-7; TRBD2 matches 9 bases. The sample consisted of PBMCs. The source is a man between 25 and 39 years old in good health and CMV-seronegative. CDR3 sequence (DNA): TGTGCCAGCAGCTCCGGGACTAGCATCCACGAGCAGTACTTC. Translating gives CASSSGTSIHEQYF.